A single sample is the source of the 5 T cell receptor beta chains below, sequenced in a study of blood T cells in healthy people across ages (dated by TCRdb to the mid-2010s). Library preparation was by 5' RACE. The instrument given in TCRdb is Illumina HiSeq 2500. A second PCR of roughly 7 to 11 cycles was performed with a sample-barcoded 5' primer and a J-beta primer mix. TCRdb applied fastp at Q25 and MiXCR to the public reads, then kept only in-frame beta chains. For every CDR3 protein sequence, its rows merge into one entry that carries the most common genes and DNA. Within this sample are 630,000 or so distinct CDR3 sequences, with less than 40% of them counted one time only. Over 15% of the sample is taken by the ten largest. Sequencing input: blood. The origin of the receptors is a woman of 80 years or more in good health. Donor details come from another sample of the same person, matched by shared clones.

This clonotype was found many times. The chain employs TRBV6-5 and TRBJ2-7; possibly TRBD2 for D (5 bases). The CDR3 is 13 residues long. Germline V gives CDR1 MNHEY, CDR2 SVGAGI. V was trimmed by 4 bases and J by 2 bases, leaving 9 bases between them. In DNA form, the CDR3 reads TGTGCCAGCAGTTCGAGGGAAGCCTACGAGCAGTACTTC. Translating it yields CASSSREAYEQYF.

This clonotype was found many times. The CDR3 DNA follows: TGTGCCAGCAGCTTAGCGCGGACACCCGTCAGGGTTGGGGCCAACGTCCTGACTTTC. This translates into CASSLARTPVRVGANVLTF. The chain combines TRBV7-9 with TRBJ2-6; the D gene is possibly TRBD1 (5 bases). This CDR3 has 19 amino acids. Germline V gives CDR1 SEHNR, CDR2 FQNEAQ (reference sequence). Trimming removed 0 bases at V and 3 bases at J, with 18 bases between.

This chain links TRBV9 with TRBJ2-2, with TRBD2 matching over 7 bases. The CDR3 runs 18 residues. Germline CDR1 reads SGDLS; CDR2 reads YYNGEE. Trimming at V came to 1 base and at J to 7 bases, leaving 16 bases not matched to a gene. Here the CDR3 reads CASSVSAGGGALDGELFF. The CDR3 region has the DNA TGTGCCAGCAGCGTATCTGCCGGGGGAGGGGCGTTAGACGGGGAGCTGTTTTTT.

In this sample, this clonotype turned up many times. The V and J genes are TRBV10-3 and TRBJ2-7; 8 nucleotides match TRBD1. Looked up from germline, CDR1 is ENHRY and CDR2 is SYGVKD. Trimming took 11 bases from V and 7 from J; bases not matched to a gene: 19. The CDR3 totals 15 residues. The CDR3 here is CASLSGTGPDLEQYF. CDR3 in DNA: TGTGCCTCCCTCTCTGGGACAGGCCCTGATTTGGAGCAGTACTTC.

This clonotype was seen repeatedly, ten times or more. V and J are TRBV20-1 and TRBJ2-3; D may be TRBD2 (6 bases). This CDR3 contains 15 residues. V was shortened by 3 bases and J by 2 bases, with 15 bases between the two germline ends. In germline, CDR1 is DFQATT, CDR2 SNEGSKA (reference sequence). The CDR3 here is CSASDPSVFTDTQYF. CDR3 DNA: TGCAGTGCTAGTGACCCTAGCGTGTTCACAGATACGCAGTATTTT.